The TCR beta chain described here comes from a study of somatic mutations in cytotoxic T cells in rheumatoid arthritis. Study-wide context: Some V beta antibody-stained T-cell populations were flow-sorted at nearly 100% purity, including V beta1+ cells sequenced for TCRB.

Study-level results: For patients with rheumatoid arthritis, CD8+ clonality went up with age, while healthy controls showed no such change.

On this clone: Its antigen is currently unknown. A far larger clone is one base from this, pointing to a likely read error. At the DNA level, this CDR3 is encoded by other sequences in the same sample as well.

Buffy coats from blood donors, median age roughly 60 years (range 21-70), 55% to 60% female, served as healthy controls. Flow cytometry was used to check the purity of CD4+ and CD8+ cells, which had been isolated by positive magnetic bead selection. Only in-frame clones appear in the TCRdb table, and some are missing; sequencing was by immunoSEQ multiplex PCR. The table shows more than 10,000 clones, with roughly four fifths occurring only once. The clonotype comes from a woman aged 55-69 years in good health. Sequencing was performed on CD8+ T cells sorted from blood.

CDR3 protein: CASSYSHGQPQHF. The CDR3 DNA follows: TGTGCCAGCAGTTACAGCCACGGTCAGCCCCAGCATTTT. The gene calls are TRBV6-5 and TRBJ1-5; D remains ambiguous. CDR1 is MNHEY, CDR2 SVGAGI, per germline. The CDR3 runs 13 residues. The V end was cut by 2 bases, the J end by 6 bases, with 8 bases between.